A single T cell receptor (beta chain) is shown here with its context. This clonotype has just a few counts. The target of this receptor is not known. No much larger clonotype is one base removed from it; base qualities were not supplied. CDR1 LNHNV and CDR2 YYDKDF were looked up in the germline V gene (reference sequence). V lost 6 bases and J lost 10 bases; the stretch between them is 13 bases long. The CDR3 numbers 12 residues from cysteine through phenylalanine. Only the CDR3 DNA is retained, 36 bases long and in frame from the first base. The data originate from a study of T cell repertoires in aging, cancer and after chemotherapy (dated 2019 in TCRdb). For the wider study: Donors were distributed across six age groups ranging from 30 or younger to 70 or older, with at least three individuals included per group. Control TCR repertoires from healthy donors were recorded across several months to years, and re-sampling revealed clear clonal overlap. About 9.3 million TCR reads were contained in the full dataset. Peripheral blood TCR beta repertoires from healthy donors and cancer patients were profiled to examine immunoaging and T cell reconstitution after chemotherapy. Alongside under 100 healthy donors serving as a reference group, the cohort included some 210 cancer patients, of whom about 94 had hematological cancers and approximately 120 had solid cancers.

Multiplex touch-down PCR with a mixed TRB-A/B primer pool was used to amplify rearranged TRB sequences covering the V, D and J segments. Illumina adapters and sample indices were added to the amplicons in two consecutive PCR reactions performed with Phusion HS II polymerase. Amplicons were gel-purified with the NucleoSpin Gel and PCR Clean-up kit, then checked with Qubit and an Agilent 2100 Bioanalyzer. Sequencing of the libraries was done on an Illumina MiSeq with paired-end, single-indexed 600-cycle runs. From the authors' description of their analysis: Processing of the TRB sequences was carried out with MiXCR versions 2.12 and 3.0.5. Each unique CDR3 nucleotide sequence was treated as one clone, and only productive sequences with two or more reads were kept. The repertoire metrics were Shannon diversity, evenness, clonality (defined as one minus evenness), and alpha-parameterized diversity profiles covering alpha 0 to 5. The IGoR algorithm was used to compute generation probabilities of clones in paired pre- and post-chemotherapy samples. Using fastp trimming at Q25 and MiXCR clonotype assembly, TCRdb reanalyzed the public sequencing data and kept in-frame beta chains. Each record represents a unique CDR3 protein, reported with the most common genes and DNA among its rows. The authors' filters were not applied to this entry. The sample records more than 9,000 distinct CDR3 sequences, 38% of which are singletons. 6.5% to 9% of the sample belongs to the ten largest clones.

Overall study results and their limits: Compared with age-matched healthy donors, untreated patients with either hematological or solid cancers had significantly lower TCR diversity in the blood along with higher clonality. In healthy donors, the decline in TCR diversity with age was mainly explained by loss of richness, whereas in cancer patients loss of evenness was also found to contribute. An increase in median generation probability over the chemotherapy interval was observed in both cancer cohorts, suggesting that the repertoire was reconstituted through rebound thymic output. The authors noted that the repertoire data do not allow conclusions about immunological memory after chemotherapy.

TCR beta rearrangements were amplified from genomic DNA extracted from peripheral blood rather than from sorted cells or RNA. The sequence links TRBV15 to TRBJ2-1; the D gene cannot be named for sure. Sequenced input: blood. The clonotype was recovered from a human donor in good health. CDR3 region: CATRGTNLEQFF. The DNA sequence is TGTGCCACCAGGGGAACTAACCTCGAGCAGTTCTTC.